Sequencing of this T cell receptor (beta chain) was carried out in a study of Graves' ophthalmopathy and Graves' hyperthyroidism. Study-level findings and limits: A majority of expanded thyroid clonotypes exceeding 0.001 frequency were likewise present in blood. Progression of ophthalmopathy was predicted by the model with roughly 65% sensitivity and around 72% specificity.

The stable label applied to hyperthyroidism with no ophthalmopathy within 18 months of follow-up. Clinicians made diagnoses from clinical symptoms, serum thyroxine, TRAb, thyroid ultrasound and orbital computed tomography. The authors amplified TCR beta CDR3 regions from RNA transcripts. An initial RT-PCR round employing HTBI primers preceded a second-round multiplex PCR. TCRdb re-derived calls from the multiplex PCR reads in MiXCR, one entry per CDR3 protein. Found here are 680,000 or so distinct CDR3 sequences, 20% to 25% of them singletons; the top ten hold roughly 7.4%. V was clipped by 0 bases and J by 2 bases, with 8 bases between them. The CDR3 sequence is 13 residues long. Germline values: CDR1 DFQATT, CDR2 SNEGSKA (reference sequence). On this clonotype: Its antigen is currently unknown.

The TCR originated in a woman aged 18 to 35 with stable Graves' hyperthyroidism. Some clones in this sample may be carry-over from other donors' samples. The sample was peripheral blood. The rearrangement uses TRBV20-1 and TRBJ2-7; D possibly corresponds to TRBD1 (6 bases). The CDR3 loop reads CSARDHRAYEQYF. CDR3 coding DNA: TGCAGTGCTAGAGATCACAGGGCCTACGAGCAGTACTTC.